Listed here are 16 T cell receptor beta chains from one sample, sequenced in a study of T cell repertoires in cytomegalovirus infection. One entry per CDR3 protein, called by TCRdb with MiXCR from the reads. The repertoire holds some 700,000 distinct CDR3 sequences, with 35% as singletons. The sample taken for sequencing was PBMCs. All receptors come from a human donor in good health (CMV status not recorded). Some clones in this sample may be carry-over from other donors' samples.

Worth noting for this clonotype: This likely comes from a read error, as the CDR3 has no conserved phenylalanine or tryptophan at its end. The V and J genes are TRBV29-1 and TRBJ2-7; D gene uncertain. Germline CDR1 is SQVTM and CDR2 is ANQGSEA. The CDR3 spans 12 residues. The CDR3 nucleotides read TGCAGTAGCAGGTGGGGCTCCTACGAGCAGTACTTA. Translating it yields CSSRWGSYEQYL.

The J gene is TRBJ1-2, the V gene TRBV12-3 or TRBV12-4; TRBD1 agrees at 10 bases. This CDR3 has 15 amino acids. The V segment lost 5 bases and the J segment 8 bases; nucleotides outside the gene matches: 11. CDR3 bases: TGTGCCAGCAGTCCTCACTTGACAGGGGGCGGGGGCTACACCTTC. It encodes CASSPHLTGGGGYTF.

This clonotype appeared a few times. The V gene is TRBV7-2, the J gene TRBJ1-1; D is undetermined. V dropped 0 bases and J dropped 1 base, with 9 bases sitting between them. The CDR3 is 15 residues long. Looked up from germline, CDR1 is SGHTA and CDR2 is FQGNSA. The CDR3 protein is CASSLAPSPNTEAFF. As DNA, the CDR3 is TGTGCCAGCAGCTTAGCCCCATCCCCGAACACTGAAGCTTTCTTT.

V and J are TRBV7-2 and TRBJ2-1; 9 bases line up with TRBD1. Germline lookup yields CDR1 SGHTA and CDR2 FQGNSA. CDR3 length: 15 residues. The CDR3 coding sequence is TGTTCCATCAGCTTAGAGCCAACAGGGGGCAATGAGACGTTCTTC. Its protein is CSISLEPTGGNETFF.

For this clonotype: The CDR3 end shows no conserved phenylalanine or tryptophan, and so a read error is likely. The CDR3 protein is CSARPGLSGYYNEQFL. DNA for the CDR3: TGCAGTGCTAGACCTGGCCTGAGCGGCTACTACAATGAGCAGTTCTTA. V usage is TRBV20-1 and J usage is TRBJ2-1; weak D call: TRBD2 (5 bases). V was trimmed by 2 bases and J by 3 bases, leaving 17 bases between them. The germline CDR1 and CDR2 sequences are DFQATT and SNEGSKA (reference sequence). CDR3 size: 16 residues.

This clonotype was observed a handful of times. The V call is TRBV29-1, the J call TRBJ2-1; 11 nucleotides align to TRBD1. The CDR3 runs to 15 residues. The V gene end was trimmed by 6 bases and the J gene end by 6 bases; junction bases not matched to a gene: 10. CDR1 is SQVTM, CDR2 ANQGSEA, per germline. The CDR3 nucleotides are TGCAGCGTGTGGAAGAGGGGACAGGGGGGCAATGAGCAGTTCTTC. It specifies CSVWKRGQGGNEQFF.

This clonotype has just a few counts. The J gene is TRBJ2-7, the V gene TRBV6-1; D possibly corresponds to TRBD1 (6 bases). CDR3 size: 14 residues. Trimming removed 7 bases from V and 0 bases from J, with 13 bases in between. CDR1 is MNHNS, CDR2 SASEGT, per germline. The CDR3 DNA reads as TGTGCCAGCAAGTTCCGGGACAACTCCTACGAGCAGTACTTC. It specifies CASKFRDNSYEQYF.

Worth noting for this clonotype: No conserved phenylalanine or tryptophan is present at the end of the CDR3, so a read error is the likely explanation. It is unclear where the CDR3 begins or ends on the DNA, so no DNA is shown, and the CDR3 is as TCRdb lists it. J is TRBJ2-1 and V is TRBV6-1; the DNA was not used to check the table's D call, TRBD2. CDR1 is MNHNS, CDR2 SASEGT, per germline. The CDR3 spans 13 residues, counting both ends. This CDR3 is CASQLLAMGEQFL.

This clonotype was picked up many times. The chain combines TRBV2 with TRBJ2-1, with TRBD2 matching over 7 bases. The length of the CDR3 is 16 residues. The V and J ends lost 6 bases and 2 bases, in that order; junction bases with no gene match: 10. CDR1 and CDR2 (germline): SNHLY, FYNNEI. CDR3 sequence: CASSRLGEGPYNEQFF. The CDR3 DNA reads TGTGCCAGCAGCCGACTGGGGGAGGGCCCCTACAATGAGCAGTTCTTC.

Comments on this clonotype: One end of the junction does not line up with germline, which may come from a read error. This chain connects TRBV6-6 to TRBJ1-4; D is ambiguous. The CDR3 has 15 residues. Germline CDR1 reads MNHNY; CDR2 reads SVGAGI (reference sequence). Here the CDR3 reads CASSYWAPPNEKLFF. The CDR3 region has the DNA TGTGCCAGCAGTTACTGGGCCCCGCCTAACGAAAAACTGTTTTTT.

A note on this clonotype: The CDR3 does not close with the conserved phenylalanine or tryptophan, likely indicating a read error. The limits of the CDR3 on the DNA are not certain, so only TCRdb's listed CDR3 is given. V gene TRBV4-1 combines with J gene TRBJ2-1; the table's D gene call, TRBD1, was not cross checked with the DNA. CDR1 and CDR2 (germline): MGHRA, YSYEKL. The CDR3 has 14 amino acids, counting both end residues. The CDR3 sequence: CASRQGVSLGGRCL.

V gene TRBV6-5 combines with J gene TRBJ2-3, with 13 bases fitting TRBD2. The CDR3 length is 17 residues. From germline, CDR1 is MNHEY and CDR2 SVGAGI. J was trimmed by 3 bases and V by 5 bases; bases with no gene match: 8. CDR3 loop: CASSRPLAGGPTDTQYF. The DNA of the CDR3 is TGTGCCAGCAGTCGCCCACTAGCGGGAGGGCCGACAGATACGCAGTATTTT.

This clonotype has just a few counts. This chain connects TRBV7-2 to TRBJ2-7, with 7 bases lining up with TRBD1. Germline V gene sequence: CDR1 SGHTA, CDR2 FQGNSA. The V gene end was trimmed by 5 bases and the J gene end by 6 bases; junction bases not matched to a gene: 7. CDR3 length equals 13 residues. In DNA form, the CDR3 reads TGTGCCAGCAGCGACAGGGTCCGGCGCGAGCAGTACTTC. Its protein is CASSDRVRREQYF.

The table lists this clonotype with a count of one. Relative to the germline gene, one junction end is altered; a read error may explain this. The CDR3 spells CASREVANYGYTF. In DNA form, the CDR3 reads TGTGCCAGCAGAGAAGTAGCAAACTATGGCTACACCTTC. The V gene is TRBV6-1, the J gene TRBJ1-2; the D is unclear. The CDR3 contains 13 residues. The germline V gene encodes CDR1 MNHNS and CDR2 SASEGT.

A few counts support this clonotype. The V and J genes are TRBV27 and TRBJ2-7; TRBD2 matches at 9 bases. Germline trimming cut 6 bases from V and 9 bases from J; bases unmatched to any gene: 12. The germline V gene has CDR1 MNHEY and CDR2 SMNVEV (reference sequence). This CDR3 is built from 14 residues. The CDR3 sequence: CASSLGLAGRPQYF. The CDR3 bases are TGTGCCAGCAGCCTGGGGCTAGCGGGACGGCCGCAGTACTTC.

The chain couples TRBV5-6 to TRBJ2-5; no reliable D call. Germline CDR1 SGHDT, CDR2 YYEEEE. V shed 0 bases and J shed 7 bases, with 16 bases lying between them. The CDR3 contains 15 residues. CDR3 DNA sequence: TGTGCCAGCAGCTTGGCCGAGGTTCAGGCAGGGACCCAGTACTTC. This encodes CASSLAEVQAGTQYF.